This TCR beta chain was recovered during a study of blood T cells in healthy people across ages. Study-wide results and limits: The study lacked donor CMV status, which possibly confounded expanded clonotype changes.

This clonotype was counted at least ten times. The target antigen is unknown. Alongside a J-beta primer mix, a sample-barcoded 5' primer served in a second PCR lasting 7 to 11 cycles. Researchers report that a template-switch adaptor with 12 random nucleotides tagged each cDNA molecule. Each CDR3 protein is one row after TCRdb ran MiXCR on the 5' RACE reads. The sample lists hundreds of thousands of distinct CDR3 sequences, roughly 32% occurring once. Germline CDR1 DFQATT, CDR2 SNEGSKA (reference sequence). This CDR3 spans 12 amino acids. Trimming removed 5 bases from V and 4 bases from J, with 10 bases in between.

This clonotype was sampled from a woman aged 80 or older in good health. This chain links TRBV20-1 with TRBJ2-3, with D possibly matching TRBD1 (6 bases). The sequencing input was blood. The chain's CDR3 is CSAQGFSDTQYF. As DNA, the CDR3 is TGCAGTGCTCAGGGGTTCTCAGATACGCAGTATTTT.